This TCR beta chain is from a study of blood T cell repertoires in COVID-19. About the research overall: Sample material is recorded as cDNA or gDNA derived from T cells, B-cell-depleted T cells, or PBMCs.

Only in-frame clones appear in the TCRdb table, and some are missing; sequencing was by immunoSEQ multiplex PCR. The table has approximately 50,000 clones, around four fifths seen once; the top ten hold under 35%. The CDR3 contains 12 residues. V gave up 6 bases and J gave up 4 bases, with 10 bases separating them. The sample comprised peripheral blood. The V gene is TRBV12-3 or TRBV12-4, the J gene TRBJ2-7, with a tentative D call TRBD1 (5 bases). The receptor was derived from a man in his 60s with COVID-19, enrolled during active disease. The CDR3 sequence is CASSMTEYEQYF. The CDR3 DNA is TGTGCCAGCAGCATGACAGAGTACGAGCAGTACTTC.